This paragraph reports one T cell receptor beta chain. The data originate from a study of blood T cell repertoires in COVID-19. As for the study in general: There were acute and convalescent COVID-19 samples, and they came from the United States, Italy and Spain. PBMCs, B-cell-depleted T cells, or T cells were the source of the cDNA or gDNA that made up the material.

Losses at the gene ends were 5 bases for V and 3 bases for J; bases not matched to a gene: 16. This CDR3 comprises 17 residues. CDR1 and CDR2 from the germline V gene are SEHNR and FQNEAQ (reference sequence). This table comes from immunoSEQ multiplex PCR, and its TCRdb copy is limited to in-frame clones, with some not included. The sample lists 70,000 to 95,000 clones, around 80% occurring once. The chain couples TRBV7-9 to TRBJ2-7; TRBD2 matches at 7 bases. The origin of this receptor is a woman aged 40 to 50 with active or convalescent COVID-19. Sequenced: peripheral blood. The CDR3 sequence is CASSPSGGVRVGYEQYF. The CDR3 DNA reads as TGTGCCAGCAGCCCTAGTGGGGGGGTCAGGGTCGGCTACGAGCAGTACTTC.